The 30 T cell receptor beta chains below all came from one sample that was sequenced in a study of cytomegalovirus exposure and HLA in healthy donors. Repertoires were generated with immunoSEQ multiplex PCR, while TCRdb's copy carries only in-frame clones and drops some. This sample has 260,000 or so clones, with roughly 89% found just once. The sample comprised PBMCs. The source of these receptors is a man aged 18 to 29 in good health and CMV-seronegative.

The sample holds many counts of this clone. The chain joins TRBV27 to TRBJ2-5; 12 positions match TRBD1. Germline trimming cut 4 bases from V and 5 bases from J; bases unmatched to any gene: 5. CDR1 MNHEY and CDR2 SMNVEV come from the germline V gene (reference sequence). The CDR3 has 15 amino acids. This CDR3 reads CASSSGTGGVETQYF. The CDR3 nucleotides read TGTGCCAGCAGTTCCGGGACAGGGGGCGTCGAGACCCAGTACTTC.

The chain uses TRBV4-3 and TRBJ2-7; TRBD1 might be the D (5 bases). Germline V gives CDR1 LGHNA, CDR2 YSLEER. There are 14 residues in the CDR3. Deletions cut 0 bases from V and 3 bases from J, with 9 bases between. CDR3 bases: TGCGCCAGCAGCCAAGATTGGGGCGGCTACGAGCAGTACTTC. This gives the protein CASSQDWGGYEQYF.

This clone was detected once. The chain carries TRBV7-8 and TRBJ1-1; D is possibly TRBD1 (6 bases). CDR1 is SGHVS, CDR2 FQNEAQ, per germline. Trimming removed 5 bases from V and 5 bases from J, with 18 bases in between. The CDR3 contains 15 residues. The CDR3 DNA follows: TGTGCCAGCAGCCCTTTGACAGGATTGATAACTGAAGCTTTCTTT. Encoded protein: CASSPLTGLITEAFF.

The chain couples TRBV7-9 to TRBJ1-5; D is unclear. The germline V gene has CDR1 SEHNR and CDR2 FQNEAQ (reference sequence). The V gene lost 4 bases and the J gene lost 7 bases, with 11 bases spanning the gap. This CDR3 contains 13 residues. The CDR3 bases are TGTGCCAGCAGCTCCCTAGGCGGACAGCCCCAGCATTTT. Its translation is CASSSLGGQPQHF. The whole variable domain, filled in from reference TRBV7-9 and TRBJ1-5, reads DTGVSQNPRHKITKRGQNVTFRCDPISEHNRLYWYRQTLGQGPEFLTYFQNEAQLEKSRLLSDRFSAERPKGSFSTLEIQRTEQGDSAMYLCASSSLGGQPQHFGDGTRLSIL.

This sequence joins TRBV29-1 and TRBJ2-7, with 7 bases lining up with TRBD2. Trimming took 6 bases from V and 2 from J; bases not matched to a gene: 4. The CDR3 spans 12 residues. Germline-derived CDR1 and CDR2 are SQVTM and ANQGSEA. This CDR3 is CSVRTSAYEQYF. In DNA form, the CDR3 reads TGCAGCGTCCGGACTAGTGCCTACGAGCAGTACTTC.

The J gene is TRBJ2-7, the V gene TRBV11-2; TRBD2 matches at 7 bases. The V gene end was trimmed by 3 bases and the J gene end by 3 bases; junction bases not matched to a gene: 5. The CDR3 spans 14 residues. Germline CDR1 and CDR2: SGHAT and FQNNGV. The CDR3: CASSFGLVVYEQYF. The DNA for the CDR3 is TGTGCCAGCAGCTTCGGACTAGTAGTCTACGAGCAGTACTTC.

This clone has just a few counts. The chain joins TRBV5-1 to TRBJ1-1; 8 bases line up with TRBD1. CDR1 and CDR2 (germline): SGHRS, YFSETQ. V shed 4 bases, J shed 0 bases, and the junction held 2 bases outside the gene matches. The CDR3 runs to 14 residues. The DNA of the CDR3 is TGCGCCAGCAGCCCGGGACAGGTGAACACTGAAGCTTTCTTT. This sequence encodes CASSPGQVNTEAFF.

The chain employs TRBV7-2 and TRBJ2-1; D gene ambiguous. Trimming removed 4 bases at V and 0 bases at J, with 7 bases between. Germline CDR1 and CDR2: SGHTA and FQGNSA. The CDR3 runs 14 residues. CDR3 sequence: CASSSSSSYNEQFF. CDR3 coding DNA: TGTGCCAGCAGCTCTAGTAGCTCCTACAATGAGCAGTTCTTC.

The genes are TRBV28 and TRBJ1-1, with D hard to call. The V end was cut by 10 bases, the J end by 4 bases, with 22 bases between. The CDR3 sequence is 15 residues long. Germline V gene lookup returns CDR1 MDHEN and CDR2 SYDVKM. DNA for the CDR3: TGTGCCACTGCCATCTTGGGGAGGGTGGCCACTGAAGCTTTCTTT. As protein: CATAILGRVATEAFF.

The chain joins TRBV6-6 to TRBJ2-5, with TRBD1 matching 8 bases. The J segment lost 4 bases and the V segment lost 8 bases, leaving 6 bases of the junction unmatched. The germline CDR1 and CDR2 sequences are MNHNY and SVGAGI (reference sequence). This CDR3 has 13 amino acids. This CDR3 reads CASRGQGLETQYF. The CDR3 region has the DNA TGTGCCAGCCGTGGACAGGGTCTAGAGACCCAGTACTTC.

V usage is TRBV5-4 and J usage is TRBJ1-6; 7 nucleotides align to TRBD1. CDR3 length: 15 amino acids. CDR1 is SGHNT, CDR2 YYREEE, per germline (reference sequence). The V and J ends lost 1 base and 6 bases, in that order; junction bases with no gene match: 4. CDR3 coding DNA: TGTGCCAGCAGCTTGCAGTCAGGGGGTAATTCACCCCTCCACTTT. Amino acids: CASSLQSGGNSPLHF.

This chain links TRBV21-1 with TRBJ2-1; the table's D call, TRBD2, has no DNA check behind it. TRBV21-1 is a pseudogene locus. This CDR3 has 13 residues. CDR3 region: CASSKMGAGVQFF. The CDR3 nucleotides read TGTGCCAGCAGCAAAATGGGGGCGGGAGTGCAGTTCTTC.

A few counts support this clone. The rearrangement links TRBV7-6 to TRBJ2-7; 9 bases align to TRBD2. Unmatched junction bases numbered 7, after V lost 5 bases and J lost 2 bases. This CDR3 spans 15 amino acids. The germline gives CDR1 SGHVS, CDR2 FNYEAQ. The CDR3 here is CASSPGTSNTYEQYF. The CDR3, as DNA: TGTGCCAGCAGCCCAGGGACTAGCAATACCTACGAGCAGTACTTC.

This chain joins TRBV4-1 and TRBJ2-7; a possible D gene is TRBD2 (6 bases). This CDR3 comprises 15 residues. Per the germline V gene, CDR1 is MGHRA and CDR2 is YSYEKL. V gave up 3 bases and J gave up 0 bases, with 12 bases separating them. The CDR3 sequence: CASSQTETSSYEQYF. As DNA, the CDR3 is TGCGCCAGCAGCCAGACTGAGACTAGCTCCTACGAGCAGTACTTC.

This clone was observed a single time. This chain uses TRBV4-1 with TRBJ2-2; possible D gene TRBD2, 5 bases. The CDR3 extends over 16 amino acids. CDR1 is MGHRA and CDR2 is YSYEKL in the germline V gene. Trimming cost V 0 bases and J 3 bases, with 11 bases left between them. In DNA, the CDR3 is TGCGCCAGCAGCCAAGAAATAGGACTGTACACCGGGGAGCTGTTTTTT. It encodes CASSQEIGLYTGELFF.

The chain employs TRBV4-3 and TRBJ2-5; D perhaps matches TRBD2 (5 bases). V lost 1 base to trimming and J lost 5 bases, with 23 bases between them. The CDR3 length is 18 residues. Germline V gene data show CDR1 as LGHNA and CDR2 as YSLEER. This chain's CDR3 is CASSQVLAVRTPWETQYF. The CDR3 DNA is TGCGCCAGCAGCCAAGTGCTCGCTGTCCGGACTCCATGGGAGACCCAGTACTTC.

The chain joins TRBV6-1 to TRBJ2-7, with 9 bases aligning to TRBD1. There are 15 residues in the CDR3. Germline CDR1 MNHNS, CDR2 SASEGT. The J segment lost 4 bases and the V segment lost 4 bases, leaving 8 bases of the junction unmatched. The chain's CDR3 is CASSVTPTGGYEQYF. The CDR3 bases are TGTGCCAGCAGTGTGACCCCGACAGGGGGGTACGAGCAGTACTTC.

CDR3 DNA: TGCAGCGTTTTCGGCGGGACAGGCGACAGCTCCTACGAGCAGTACTTC. This gives the protein CSVFGGTGDSSYEQYF. The chain couples TRBV29-1 to TRBJ2-7, with 8 bases aligning to TRBD1. The CDR3 has 16 residues. V lost 5 bases and J lost 0; bases outside the gene matches: 12. Germline V lookup: CDR1 SQVTM, CDR2 ANQGSEA.

The CDR3 DNA follows: TGCGCCAGCAGCCAGGTGGACAGGAGAAATTCACCCCTCCACTTT. This sequence encodes CASSQVDRRNSPLHF. The rearrangement joins TRBV4-1 to TRBJ1-6; 7 nucleotides line up with TRBD1. This CDR3 region has 15 residues. Germline V CDR1 and CDR2: MGHRA, YSYEKL. The V gene end was trimmed by 3 bases and the J gene end by 7 bases; junction bases not matched to a gene: 6.

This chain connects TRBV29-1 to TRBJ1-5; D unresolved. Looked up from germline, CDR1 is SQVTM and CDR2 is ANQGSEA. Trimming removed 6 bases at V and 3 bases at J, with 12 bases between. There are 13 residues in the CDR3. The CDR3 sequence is CSVMDGVNQPQHF. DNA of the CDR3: TGCAGCGTCATGGACGGGGTCAATCAGCCCCAGCATTTT. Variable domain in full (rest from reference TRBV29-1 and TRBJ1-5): SAVISQKPSRDICQRGTSLTIQCQVDSQVTMMFWYRQQPGQSLTLIATANQGSEATYESGFVIDKFPISRPNLTFSTLTVSNMSPEDSSIYLCSVMDGVNQPQHFGDGTRLSIL.

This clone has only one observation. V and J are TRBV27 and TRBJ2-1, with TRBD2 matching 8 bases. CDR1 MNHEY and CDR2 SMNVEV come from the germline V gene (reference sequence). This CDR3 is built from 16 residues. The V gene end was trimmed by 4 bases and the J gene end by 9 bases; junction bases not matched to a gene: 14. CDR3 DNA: TGTGCCAGCAGTTACCCTCGGGAGGGAAGTAGGATTGAGCAGTTCTTC. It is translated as CASSYPREGSRIEQFF.

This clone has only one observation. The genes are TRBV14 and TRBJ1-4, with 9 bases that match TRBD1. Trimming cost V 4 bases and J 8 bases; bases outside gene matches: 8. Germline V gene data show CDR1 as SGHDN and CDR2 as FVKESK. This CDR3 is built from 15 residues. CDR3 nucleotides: TGTGCCAGCAGCCGGGACAGGGCAAACCACGAAAAACTGTTTTTT. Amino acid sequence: CASSRDRANHEKLFF.

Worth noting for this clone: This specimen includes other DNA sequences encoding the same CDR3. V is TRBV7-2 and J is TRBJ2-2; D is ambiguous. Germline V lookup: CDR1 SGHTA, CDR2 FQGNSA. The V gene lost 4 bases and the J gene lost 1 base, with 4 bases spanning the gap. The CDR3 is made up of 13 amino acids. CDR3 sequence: CASSSRNTGELFF. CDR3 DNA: TGTGCCAGCAGCTCCAGGAACACCGGGGAGCTGTTTTTT.

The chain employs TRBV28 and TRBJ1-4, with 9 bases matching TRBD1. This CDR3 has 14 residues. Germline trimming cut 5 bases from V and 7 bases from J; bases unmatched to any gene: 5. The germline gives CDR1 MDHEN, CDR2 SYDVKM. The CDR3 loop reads CASSTGQGVEKLFF. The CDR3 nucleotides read TGTGCCAGCAGTACGGGACAGGGAGTTGAAAAACTGTTTTTT.

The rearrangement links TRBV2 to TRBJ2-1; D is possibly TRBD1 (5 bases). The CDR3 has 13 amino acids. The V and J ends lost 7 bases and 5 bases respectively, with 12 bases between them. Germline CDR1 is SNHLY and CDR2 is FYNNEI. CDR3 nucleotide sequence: TGTGCCAGCACTTACCAAGGGGACAATGAGCAGTTCTTC. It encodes CASTYQGDNEQFF.

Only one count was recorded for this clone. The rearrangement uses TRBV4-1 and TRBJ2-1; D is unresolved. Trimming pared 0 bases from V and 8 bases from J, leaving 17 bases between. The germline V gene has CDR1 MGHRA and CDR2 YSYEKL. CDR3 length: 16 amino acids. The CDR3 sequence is CASSQEGRLPPDEQFF. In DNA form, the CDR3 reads TGCGCCAGCAGCCAAGAGGGCCGCCTACCCCCGGATGAGCAGTTCTTC.

The CDR3: CASSQGGHITGELFF. The CDR3 DNA follows: TGCGCCAGCAGCCAAGGAGGACACATTACCGGGGAGCTGTTTTTT. The chain employs TRBV4-1 and TRBJ2-2, with a tentative D call TRBD1 (5 bases). This CDR3 has 15 amino acids. Germline V gives CDR1 MGHRA, CDR2 YSYEKL. V dropped 1 base and J dropped 5 bases, with 11 bases sitting between them.

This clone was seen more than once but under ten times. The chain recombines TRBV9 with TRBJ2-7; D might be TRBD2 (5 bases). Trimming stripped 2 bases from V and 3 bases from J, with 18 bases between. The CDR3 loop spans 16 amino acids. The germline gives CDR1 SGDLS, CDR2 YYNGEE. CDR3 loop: CASSVSPTGTYYEQYF. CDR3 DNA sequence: TGTGCCAGCAGCGTGTCCCCTACGGGAACTTACTACGAGCAGTACTTC.

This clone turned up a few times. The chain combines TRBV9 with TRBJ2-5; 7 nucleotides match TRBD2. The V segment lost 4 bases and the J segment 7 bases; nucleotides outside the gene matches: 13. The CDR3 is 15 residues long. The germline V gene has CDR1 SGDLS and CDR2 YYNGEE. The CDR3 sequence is CASSPGLERGPTQYF. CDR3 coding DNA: TGTGCCAGCAGCCCGGGACTGGAGCGGGGACCGACCCAGTACTTC.

The CDR3 spells CASSQSTDTQYF. For the CDR3, the DNA is TGTGCCAGCAGCCAGAGCACAGATACGCAGTATTTT. This chain uses TRBV7-9 with TRBJ2-3, with unresolved D. Trimming stripped 5 bases from V and 0 bases from J, with 3 bases between. The CDR3 is made up of 12 amino acids. The germline gives CDR1 SEHNR, CDR2 FQNEAQ (reference sequence). The variable domain in full, completed from reference TRBV7-9 and TRBJ2-3, reads DTGVSQNPRHKITKRGQNVTFRCDPISEHNRLYWYRQTLGQGPEFLTYFQNEAQLEKSRLLSDRFSAERPKGSFSTLEIQRTEQGDSAMYLCASSQSTDTQYFGPGTRLTVL.